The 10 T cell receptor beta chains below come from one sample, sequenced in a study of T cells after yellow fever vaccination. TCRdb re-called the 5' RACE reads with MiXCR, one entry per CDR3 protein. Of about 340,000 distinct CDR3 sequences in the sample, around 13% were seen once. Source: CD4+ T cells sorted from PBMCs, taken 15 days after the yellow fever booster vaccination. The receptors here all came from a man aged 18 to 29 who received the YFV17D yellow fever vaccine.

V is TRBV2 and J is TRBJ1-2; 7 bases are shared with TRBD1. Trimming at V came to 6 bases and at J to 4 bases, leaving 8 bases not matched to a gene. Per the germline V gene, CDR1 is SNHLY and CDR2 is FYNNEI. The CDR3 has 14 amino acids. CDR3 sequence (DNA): TGTGCCAGCAGCCGACAGGGACAGTCCTATGGCTACACCTTC. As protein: CASSRQGQSYGYTF.

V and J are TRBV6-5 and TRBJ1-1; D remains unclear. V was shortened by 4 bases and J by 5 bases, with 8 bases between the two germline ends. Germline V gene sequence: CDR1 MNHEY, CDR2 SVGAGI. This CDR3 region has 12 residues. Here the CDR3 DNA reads TGTGCCAGCAGTTGGCGGGAAACTGAAGCTTTCTTT. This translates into CASSWRETEAFF.

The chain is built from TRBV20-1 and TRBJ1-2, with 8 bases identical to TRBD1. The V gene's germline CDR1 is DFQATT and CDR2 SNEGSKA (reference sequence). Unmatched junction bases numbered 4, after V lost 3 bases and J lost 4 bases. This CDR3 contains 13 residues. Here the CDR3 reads CSARDRVSYGYTF. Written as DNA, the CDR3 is TGCAGTGCTAGGGACAGGGTTAGCTATGGCTACACCTTC.

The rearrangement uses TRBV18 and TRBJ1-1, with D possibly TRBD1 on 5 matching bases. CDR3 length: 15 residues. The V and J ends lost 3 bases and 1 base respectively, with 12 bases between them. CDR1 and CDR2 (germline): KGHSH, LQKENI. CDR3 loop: CASSPPGPQNTEAFF. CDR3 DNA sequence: TGTGCCAGCTCACCTCCGGGACCCCAGAACACTGAAGCTTTCTTT. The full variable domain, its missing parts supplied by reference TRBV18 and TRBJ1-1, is NAGVMQNPRHLVRRRGQEARLRCSPMKGHSHVYWYRQLPEEGLKFMVYLQKENIIDESGMPKERFSAEFPKEGPSILRIQQVVRGDSAAYFCASSPPGPQNTEAFFGQGTRLTVV.

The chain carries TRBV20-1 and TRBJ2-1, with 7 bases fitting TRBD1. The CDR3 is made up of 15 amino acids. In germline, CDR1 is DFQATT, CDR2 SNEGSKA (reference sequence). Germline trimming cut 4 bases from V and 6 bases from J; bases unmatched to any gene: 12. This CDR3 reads CSANSRTRQGNEQFF. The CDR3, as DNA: TGCAGTGCTAACTCCAGGACCAGACAGGGCAATGAGCAGTTCTTC.

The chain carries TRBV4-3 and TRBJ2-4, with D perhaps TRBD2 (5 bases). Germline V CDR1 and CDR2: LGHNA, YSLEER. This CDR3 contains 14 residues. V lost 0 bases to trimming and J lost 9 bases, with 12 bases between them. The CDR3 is CASSQDPQGGIQYF. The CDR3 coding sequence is TGCGCCAGCAGCCAAGATCCCCAAGGAGGCATTCAGTACTTC.

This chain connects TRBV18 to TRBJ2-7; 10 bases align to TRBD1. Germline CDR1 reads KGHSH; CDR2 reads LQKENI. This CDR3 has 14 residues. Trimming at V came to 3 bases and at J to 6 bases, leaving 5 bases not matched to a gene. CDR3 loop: CASSPRDRGSEQYF. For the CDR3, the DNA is TGTGCCAGCTCACCCCGGGACAGGGGTAGCGAGCAGTACTTC.

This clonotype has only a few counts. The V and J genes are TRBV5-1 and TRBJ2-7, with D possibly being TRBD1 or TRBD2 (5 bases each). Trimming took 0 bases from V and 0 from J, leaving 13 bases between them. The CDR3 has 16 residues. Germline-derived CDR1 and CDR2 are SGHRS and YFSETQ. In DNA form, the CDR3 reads TGCGCCAGCAGCTTGGCCGGGGCCCCAAGCTCCTACGAGCAGTACTTC. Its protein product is CASSLAGAPSSYEQYF.

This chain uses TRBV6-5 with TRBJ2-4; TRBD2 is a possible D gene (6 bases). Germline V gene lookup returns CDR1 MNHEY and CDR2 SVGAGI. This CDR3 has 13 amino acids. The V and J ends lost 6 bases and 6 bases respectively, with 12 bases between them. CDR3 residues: CASSVRGINIQYF. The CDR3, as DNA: TGTGCCAGCAGCGTACGGGGGATAAACATTCAGTACTTC.

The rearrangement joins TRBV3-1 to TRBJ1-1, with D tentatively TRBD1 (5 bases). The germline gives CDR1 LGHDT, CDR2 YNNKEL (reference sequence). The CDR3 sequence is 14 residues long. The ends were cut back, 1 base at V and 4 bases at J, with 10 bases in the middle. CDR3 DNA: TGTGCCAGCAGCCAAGCGTCCGGGGGCACTGAAGCTTTCTTT. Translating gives CASSQASGGTEAFF.